This TCR beta chain was captured in a study of HIV-infected patients and healthy controls. Study outcomes and limitations: Compared with untreated HIV+ repertoires, healthy controls showed roughly threefold more distinct CDR3s and higher Shannon diversity. HIV-infected patients shared fewer CDR3 sequences between individuals than healthy controls. HLA types of the donors remained undetermined.

Reverse transcription used around 480 ng RNA and constant-region primers for alpha and beta. Each of the alpha and beta chains got its own library through chain-specific third strand synthesis with indices. TCRdb ran MiXCR on the 5' RACE reads and lists one entry per CDR3 protein. Seen here are about 14,000 distinct CDR3 sequences, around 10% observed once, and the top ten hold approximately 40%. Within the sample, this clonotype is medium-sized. Its antigen is undetermined. Follow-up blood was drawn about 14 weeks, roughly three months, after antiretroviral therapy began. Whole blood was used without fractionation, so all unsorted peripheral T cells were included. This receptor was taken from an adult with HIV infection. The donor label of this sample is uncertain. Specimen: blood, collected during antiretroviral therapy.

The CDR3 here is CASSRTSGTYTDTQYF. CDR3 DNA: TGTGCCAGCAGCCGGACTAGCGGGACCTACACAGATACGCAGTATTTT. The chain carries TRBV12-3 or TRBV12-4 and TRBJ2-3, with TRBD2 matching over 12 bases. This CDR3 has 16 amino acids. Trimming at V came to 6 bases and at J to 2 bases, leaving 6 bases not matched to a gene.